These 23 T cell receptor beta chains originate from one sample sequenced in a study of T cell responses to AZD1222 COVID-19 vaccine. Measured with immunoSEQ multiplex PCR; TCRdb has only the in-frame clones, and not every one. Among about 260,000 clones listed, approximately 95% were seen once. The sequencing used peripheral blood, collected on day 0 of AZD1222 vaccination. These receptors were obtained from an adult in good health.

V and J are TRBV19 and TRBJ1-2; TRBD1 aligns across 8 bases. Trimming at V came to 5 bases and at J to 4 bases, leaving 15 bases not matched to a gene. Germline V gene lookup returns CDR1 LNHDA and CDR2 SQIVND (reference sequence). CDR3 size: 17 residues. Written as DNA, the CDR3 is TGTGCCAGTAGTCCCGGGTTTCGGGACAGGAAATTCTATGGCTACACCTTC. It encodes CASSPGFRDRKFYGYTF.

The chain recombines TRBV7-2 with TRBJ2-1; 8 nucleotides align to TRBD2. From germline, CDR1 is SGHTA and CDR2 FQGNSA. J lost 4 bases, V lost 4 bases, and 9 bases had no gene match. The CDR3 runs 16 residues. CDR3 DNA: TGTGCCAGCAGCTCCCGGGAGCGGGAGCCTTACAATGAGCAGTTCTTC. Translation: CASSSREREPYNEQFF.

The chain joins TRBV6-4 to TRBJ1-1; D is unresolved. CDR3 length equals 13 residues. Trimming removed 6 bases at V and 0 bases at J, with 8 bases between. Looked up from germline, CDR1 is MRHNA and CDR2 is SNTAGT. In DNA form, the CDR3 reads TGTGCCAGCAGCCTCCAGGTGAACACTGAAGCTTTCTTT. It specifies CASSLQVNTEAFF.

This chain joins TRBV7-2 and TRBJ2-7; no firm D call. The CDR3 loop spans 14 amino acids. Per the germline V gene, CDR1 is SGHTA and CDR2 is FQGNSA. V was cut by 5 bases and J by 0 bases, with 11 bases left in between. CDR3 DNA: TGTGCCAGCAGCCCTGAGGTACTCTCCTACGAGCAGTACTTC. Translation: CASSPEVLSYEQYF.

V usage is TRBV5-4 and J usage is TRBJ1-1, with D hard to call. Trimming took 4 bases from V and 7 from J, leaving 11 bases between them. This CDR3 is 12 amino acids long. Germline CDR1 and CDR2: SGHNT and YYREEE (reference sequence). CDR3 amino acids: CASSRDTFEAFF. The CDR3 DNA follows: TGTGCCAGCAGCCGAGACACTTTTGAAGCTTTCTTT.

The rearrangement links TRBV19 to TRBJ1-2, with D possibly being TRBD1 (5 bases). CDR1 LNHDA and CDR2 SQIVND come from the germline V gene (reference sequence). This CDR3 contains 17 residues. Trimming left V 3 bases short and J 0 bases short, with 17 bases between. The CDR3 loop reads CASSIRRGDAANYGYTF. The CDR3 DNA sequence: TGTGCCAGTAGTATTCGTCGGGGGGACGCAGCTAACTATGGCTACACCTTC.

The rearrangement uses TRBV6-5 and TRBJ2-7; D is unclear. V was cut by 2 bases and J by 4 bases, with 15 bases left in between. Per the germline V gene, CDR1 is MNHEY and CDR2 is SVGAGI. CDR3 length: 15 residues. CDR3 sequence: CASSYSLTYEYEQYF. The CDR3 DNA reads TGTGCCAGCAGTTACAGCCTTACATATGAGTACGAGCAGTACTTC.

The chain links TRBV5-1 to TRBJ1-3; weak D call: TRBD1 (5 bases). The germline V and J ends were trimmed by 4 bases and 2 bases, with 13 bases remaining between them. In germline, CDR1 is SGHRS, CDR2 YFSETQ. The CDR3 is made up of 15 amino acids. This chain's CDR3 is CASSPDRGTGNTIYF. CDR3 DNA sequence: TGCGCCAGCAGCCCAGATAGGGGCACTGGAAACACCATATATTTT.

V usage is TRBV4-3 and J usage is TRBJ2-3; 8 bases agree with TRBD2. CDR1 LGHNA and CDR2 YSLEER come from the germline V gene. J lost 1 base, V lost 0 bases, and 6 bases had no gene match. The CDR3 totals 17 residues. This CDR3 reads CASSQDRTSGGTDTQYF. CDR3 bases: TGCGCCAGCAGCCAAGATAGAACTAGCGGAGGCACAGATACGCAGTATTTT.

This chain joins TRBV28 and TRBJ1-4; 8 bases line up with TRBD1. CDR1 is MDHEN, CDR2 SYDVKM, per germline. The CDR3 is 12 amino acids. The J segment lost 16 bases and the V segment lost 2 bases, leaving 6 bases of the junction unmatched. The CDR3 loop is CASSLRPGQAFF. CDR3 nucleotide sequence: TGTGCCAGCAGTTTACGCCCGGGACAGGCGTTTTTT.

This clone has only one observation. This chain links TRBV4-2 with TRBJ2-7; D gene unclear. The germline V gene has CDR1 LGHNA and CDR2 YNFKEQ. V lost 0 bases and J lost 0, with 9 bases in between. CDR3 length: 15 amino acids. The CDR3 DNA is TGTGCCAGCAGCCAAGACTTAGGGTACTCCTACGAGCAGTACTTC. It encodes CASSQDLGYSYEQYF.

The J gene is TRBJ2-3, the V gene TRBV29-1; D is unresolved. Trimming took off 0 bases at V and 1 base at J, with 8 bases between the two ends. The CDR3 covers 14 residues. Germline V gene lookup returns CDR1 SQVTM and CDR2 ANQGSEA. CDR3 sequence (DNA): TGCAGCGTTGAAGATTCACTTCGCACAGATACGCAGTATTTT. It yields the protein CSVEDSLRTDTQYF.

This chain joins TRBV7-3 and TRBJ2-2, with 9 positions matching TRBD2. The CDR3 is 15 residues long. V shed 2 bases and J 5 bases; nucleotides not matched to a gene: 3. Germline-derived CDR1 and CDR2 are SGHTA and FQGTGA. The CDR3 reads CASSLAGGRTGELFF. As DNA, the CDR3 is TGTGCCAGCAGCTTAGCGGGAGGGCGAACCGGGGAGCTGTTTTTT.

The chain carries TRBV5-6 and TRBJ1-2; the D gene is possibly TRBD1 (6 bases). There are 16 residues in the CDR3. V dropped 3 bases and J dropped 6 bases, with 21 bases sitting between them. Germline V gene lookup returns CDR1 SGHDT and CDR2 YYEEEE. CDR3: CASSSDPGVFRDGYTF. DNA of the CDR3: TGTGCCAGCAGCTCCGATCCAGGGGTATTTAGGGATGGCTACACCTTC.

The chain couples TRBV5-1 to TRBJ1-2; TRBD1 might be the D (6 bases). Trimming left V 0 bases short and J 4 bases short, with 19 bases between. CDR1 is SGHRS and CDR2 is YFSETQ in the germline V gene. The CDR3 has 17 amino acids. CDR3 DNA sequence: TGCGCCAGCAGCTTGGCGGAGGGGACACCCGAGGCCTATGGCTACACCTTC. Protein product: CASSLAEGTPEAYGYTF.

V gene TRBV6-1 combines with J gene TRBJ2-7, with unresolved D. Germline-derived CDR1 and CDR2 are MNHNS and SASEGT. The CDR3 consists of 16 residues. V was clipped by 1 base and J by 3 bases, with 16 bases between them. CDR3: CASSEVGWVVDYEQYF. The CDR3 nucleotides read TGTGCCAGCAGTGAAGTCGGTTGGGTGGTGGACTACGAGCAGTACTTC.

DNA for the CDR3: TGTGCCAGCAGTTCGGGGGGGGGAGTGAATGAGCAGTTCTTC. It is translated as CASSSGGGVNEQFF. The rearrangement uses TRBV27 and TRBJ2-1; the match to TRBD2 covers 8 bases. Trimming removed 4 bases from V and 7 bases from J; junction bases left unmatched: 6. The germline V gene has CDR1 MNHEY and CDR2 SMNVEV (reference sequence). The CDR3 is 14 amino acids.

Only a few counts were recorded for this clone. The V gene is TRBV7-2, the J gene TRBJ1-1; D uncertain. The germline gives CDR1 SGHTA, CDR2 FQGNSA. This CDR3 is built from 13 residues. Trimming removed 5 bases at V and 1 base at J, with 8 bases between. This chain's CDR3 is CASSPRANTEAFF. CDR3 DNA: TGTGCCAGCAGCCCCCGGGCGAACACTGAAGCTTTCTTT. The whole variable domain, remainder taken from reference TRBV7-2 and TRBJ1-1, is GAGVSQSPSNKVTEKGKDVELRCDPISGHTALYWYRQSLGQGLEFLIYFQGNSAPDKSGLPSDRFSAERTGGSVSTLTIQRTQQEDSAVYLCASSPRANTEAFFGQGTRLTVV.

The chain recombines TRBV11-2 with TRBJ1-1, with a weak D call TRBD1 (5 bases). Germline lookup yields CDR1 SGHAT and CDR2 FQNNGV. Between the trimmed V and J ends, which lost 3 bases and 5 bases, there was a span of 13 bases. The length of the CDR3 is 14 residues. The CDR3 spells CASSLGGGITEAFF. The CDR3 DNA is TGTGCCAGCAGCTTGGGGGGAGGGATAACTGAAGCTTTCTTT.

The CDR3 protein is CASSFTSGVQETQYF. CDR3 in DNA: TGCGCCAGCAGCTTCACTAGCGGAGTCCAAGAGACCCAGTACTTC. This chain joins TRBV5-1 and TRBJ2-5; 8 bases align to TRBD2. The trim removed 2 bases at V and 1 base at J, leaving 4 bases unmatched. Per the germline V gene, CDR1 is SGHRS and CDR2 is YFSETQ. The CDR3 is made up of 15 amino acids.

The J gene is TRBJ1-5, the V gene TRBV4-1, with D hard to call. With 0 bases removed from V and 0 bases from J, the gap between germline ends came to 12 bases. CDR3 length: 17 amino acids. Per germline, CDR1 MGHRA and CDR2 YSYEKL. CDR3 residues: CASSQDRSAYSNQPQHF. The CDR3 region has the DNA TGCGCCAGCAGCCAAGATCGCAGTGCGTATAGCAATCAGCCCCAGCATTTT.

This chain links TRBV5-1 with TRBJ2-1; D possibly corresponds to TRBD1 (5 bases). The CDR3 loop spans 14 amino acids. Trimming removed 5 bases at V and 3 bases at J, with 12 bases between. CDR1 and CDR2 from the germline V gene are SGHRS and YFSETQ. The CDR3 region is CASSWQGLYNEQFF. In DNA form, the CDR3 reads TGCGCCAGCAGTTGGCAGGGTCTCTACAATGAGCAGTTCTTC.

The chain couples TRBV7-2 to TRBJ2-7; no definite D call. The V gene's germline CDR1 is SGHTA and CDR2 FQGNSA. CDR3 size: 13 residues. The V end was cut by 5 bases, the J end by 3 bases, with 11 bases between. The CDR3 sequence is CASSRNLGYEQYF. The CDR3 nucleotides read TGTGCCAGCAGCCGCAACCTGGGCTACGAGCAGTACTTC.